The 31 T cell receptor beta chains reported below all come from one sample, sequenced in a study of radiation and T cells in renal cell carcinoma (dated by TCRdb to about 2020). The library was generated by the immunoSEQ multiplex PCR assay. Here the immuneACCESS table is served through TCRdb, limited to in-frame sequences with V and J called. Missing clones are a known gap in these copies; in checked studies unresolved V genes cover under half, and the rest lacks a known reason. The sample contains about 170,000 clones, about 88% of them found a single time. The top ten clones comprise roughly 12% of the sample. Explained via the paper, the time point label denotes: blood 4 weeks post-SBRT, at nephrectomy. This sample's treatment or condition label indicates: 15 Gy SBRT to primary tumor, nephrectomy 4 weeks later. The sample consisted of blood, taken from a patient whose treatment included radiotherapy and nephrectomy. The receptors stem from a woman aged 50 to 60 with renal cell carcinoma.

This clone has only one observation. The J gene is TRBJ1-1, the V gene TRBV15; a weak D match, TRBD1 (5 bases). The V end was cut by 7 bases, the J end by 1 base, with 10 bases between. The CDR3 sequence is 13 residues long. Germline loops: CDR1 LNHNV, CDR2 YYDKDF (reference sequence). CDR3 DNA sequence: TGTGCCACCACCCCAGACAGGAACACTGAAGCTTTCTTT. Its translation: CATTPDRNTEAFF.

This rearrangement joins TRBV6-1 to TRBJ1-2, with TRBD1 as a possible D gene (5 bases). CDR3 length equals 16 residues. Trimming took 3 bases from V and 2 from J, leaving 16 bases between them. Germline values: CDR1 MNHNS, CDR2 SASEGT. For the CDR3, the DNA is TGTGCCAGCAGTGATGAACCTCAGGGAACAAACTATGGCTACACCTTC. This translates into CASSDEPQGTNYGYTF.

The V gene is TRBV5-4, the J gene TRBJ1-2, with TRBD1 identical over 7 bases. Germline assignment: CDR1 SGHNT and CDR2 YYREEE (reference sequence). This CDR3 is built from 13 residues. V dropped 0 bases and J dropped 10; count of bases not matched to a gene: 6. CDR3 amino acids: CASSLGQGRDYTF. DNA for the CDR3: TGTGCCAGCAGCTTGGGACAGGGAAGGGACTACACCTTC.

A single count supports this clone. The chain links TRBV7-5 to TRBJ2-3; the table's D gene call, TRBD1, was not cross checked with the DNA. TRBV7-5 is labeled a pseudogene. The CDR3 has 16 amino acids. This CDR3 is CARSLEPGGKTDTQYF. The CDR3 nucleotides are TGTGCCAGAAGCTTAGAGCCAGGGGGAAAAACAGATACGCAGTATTTT.

The CDR3 region is CASSTGSVYGYTF. CDR3 sequence (DNA): TGTGCCAGCAGTACAGGGTCCGTCTATGGCTACACCTTC. This sequence joins TRBV6-1 and TRBJ1-2; possibly TRBD1 for D (6 bases). Germline V gives CDR1 MNHNS, CDR2 SASEGT. V was clipped by 5 bases and J by 4 bases, with 11 bases between them. The CDR3 totals 13 residues.

The CDR3 loop reads CASSELIGDTIYF. In DNA form, the CDR3 reads TGCGCCAGCAGCGAATTGATAGGGGACACCATATATTTT. The chain uses TRBV4-3 and TRBJ1-3; a weak D match, TRBD1 (5 bases). V lost 5 bases, J lost 8 bases, and 13 bases lay in between. The CDR3 has 13 amino acids. From germline, CDR1 is LGHNA and CDR2 YSLEER.

V usage is TRBV18 and J usage is TRBJ1-2; D not certain. V lost 0 bases to trimming and J lost 5 bases, with 10 bases between them. CDR1 is KGHSH, CDR2 LQKENI, per germline. This CDR3 is 14 amino acids long. The CDR3 protein is CASSPPSSLYGYTF. The DNA of the CDR3 is TGTGCCAGCTCACCACCGAGCAGCCTTTATGGCTACACCTTC.

The V call is TRBV6-1, the J call TRBJ1-1; the D is unclear. Per the germline V gene, CDR1 is MNHNS and CDR2 is SASEGT. The CDR3 covers 15 residues. Trimming removed 2 bases at V and 0 bases at J, with 10 bases between. This CDR3 reads CASSEPSALNTEAFF. CDR3 DNA: TGTGCCAGCAGTGAACCTTCGGCCCTGAACACTGAAGCTTTCTTT.

The chain uses TRBV5-8 and TRBJ2-7; maybe TRBD1 (6 bases). This CDR3 is built from 13 residues. Looked up from germline, CDR1 is SGHTS and CDR2 is YDEGEE. Between the trimmed V and J ends, which lost 4 bases and 6 bases, there was a span of 14 bases. CDR3 amino acids: CASSGNRVGEQYF. Written as DNA, the CDR3 is TGTGCCAGCAGCGGCAACAGGGTTGGCGAGCAGTACTTC.

In this sample, this clone turned up a few times. The chain couples TRBV5-1 to TRBJ2-2, with a possible D match to TRBD1 (5 bases). CDR1 is SGHRS, CDR2 YFSETQ, per germline. The CDR3 contains 14 residues. With 2 bases removed from V and 7 bases from J, the gap between germline ends came to 12 bases. The CDR3 sequence: CASSFGAVNGELFF. The CDR3 nucleotides read TGCGCCAGCAGCTTTGGGGCAGTAAACGGGGAGCTGTTTTTT.

This rearrangement joins TRBV15 to TRBJ1-5; D gene unclear. Germline values: CDR1 LNHNV, CDR2 YYDKDF (reference sequence). Trimming left V 5 bases short and J 2 bases short, with 10 bases between. The CDR3 has 14 amino acids. CDR3 in DNA: TGTGCCACCAGCTTCCTGCAGGGCAATCAGCCCCAGCATTTT. This sequence encodes CATSFLQGNQPQHF.

CDR3 sequence: CASSSTGGANTEAFF. The CDR3 DNA reads as TGTGCCAGCAGCTCAACAGGGGGAGCGAACACTGAAGCTTTCTTT. The chain is built from TRBV7-9 and TRBJ1-1, with 8 bases matching TRBD1. The J segment lost 1 base and the V segment lost 4 bases, leaving 5 bases of the junction unmatched. Germline CDR1 SEHNR, CDR2 FQNEAQ (reference sequence). This CDR3 is built from 15 residues.

The chain employs TRBV6-5 and TRBJ1-2, with D perhaps TRBD1 (6 bases). Germline V CDR1 and CDR2: MNHEY, SVGAGI. With 6 bases removed from V and 4 bases from J, the gap between germline ends came to 18 bases. The CDR3 runs to 15 residues. The DNA of the CDR3 is TGTGCCAGCAGCCGTTCTCCAAAGACAGGCTATGGCTACACCTTC. Protein: CASSRSPKTGYGYTF.

The chain links TRBV18 to TRBJ1-2; D uncertain. Germline CDR1 reads KGHSH; CDR2 reads LQKENI. The CDR3 runs 20 residues. Trimming left V 0 bases short and J 4 bases short, with 27 bases between. CDR3: CASSPPVGALGAGASYGYTF. The CDR3 DNA sequence: TGTGCCAGCTCACCACCGGTGGGAGCCCTTGGAGCGGGTGCGAGCTATGGCTACACCTTC.

V usage is TRBV7-8 and J usage is TRBJ2-3; D remains ambiguous. The CDR3 totals 15 residues. Trimming stripped 1 base from V and 0 bases from J, with 8 bases between. Germline values: CDR1 SGHVS, CDR2 FQNEAQ. The CDR3 DNA reads TGTGCCAGCAGCTTAGAACTACTAAGCACAGATACGCAGTATTTT. Protein: CASSLELLSTDTQYF.

The sample holds one count of this clone. The V gene is TRBV7-3, the J gene TRBJ1-6, with D hard to call. V shed 6 bases and J shed 9 bases, with 15 bases lying between them. Germline assignment: CDR1 SGHTA and CDR2 FQGTGA. The CDR3 length is 14 residues. CDR3 coding DNA: TGTGCCAGCAGTTTCGCCCCCTTAAGTTCACCCCTCCACTTT. Residues: CASSFAPLSSPLHF.

The chain joins TRBV10-3 to TRBJ1-5, with 9 bases lining up with TRBD1. J was trimmed by 6 bases and V by 6 bases; bases with no gene match: 6. The CDR3 contains 14 residues. Germline CDR1 is ENHRY and CDR2 is SYGVKD. The CDR3 region is CAIRGDRESQPQHF. The CDR3 nucleotides read TGTGCCATCAGGGGGGACAGGGAGAGTCAGCCCCAGCATTTT.

The V and J genes are TRBV19 and TRBJ1-2; a weak D match, TRBD1 (5 bases). The V end was cut by 4 bases, the J end by 4 bases, with 16 bases between. CDR3 length equals 15 residues. Looked up from germline, CDR1 is LNHDA and CDR2 is SQIVND (reference sequence). In DNA, the CDR3 is TGTGCCAGTAGTACCGTCTGGGGGGGAGGCTATGGCTACACCTTC. Its protein product is CASSTVWGGGYGYTF.

V usage is TRBV7-2 and J usage is TRBJ1-1, with D tentatively TRBD1 (5 bases). Germline CDR1 is SGHTA and CDR2 is FQGNSA. V was trimmed by 5 bases and J by 1 base, leaving 11 bases between them. This CDR3 is 14 amino acids long. The CDR3 here is CASSATRENTEAFF. Written as DNA, the CDR3 is TGTGCCAGCAGCGCGACCAGGGAGAACACTGAAGCTTTCTTT.

The chain links TRBV6-5 to TRBJ2-2; D is unclear. V shed 8 bases and J shed 7 bases, with 17 bases lying between them. Germline V gene sequence: CDR1 MNHEY, CDR2 SVGAGI. CDR3 size: 14 residues. The CDR3 here is CASSLDMSVGELFF. The CDR3 DNA reads as TGTGCCAGCTCCTTGGATATGTCAGTCGGGGAGCTGTTTTTT.

V is TRBV4-3 and J is TRBJ2-3; 11 bases are shared with TRBD2. Unmatched junction bases numbered 10, after V lost 2 bases and J lost 9 bases. Per the germline V gene, CDR1 is LGHNA and CDR2 is YSLEER. This CDR3 contains 16 residues. In DNA, the CDR3 is TGCGCCAGCAGCCAACCGACTAGCGGGACGGGAGGGACGCAGTATTTT. It codes for CASSQPTSGTGGTQYF.

The chain has TRBV5-1 and TRBJ2-7; either TRBD1 or TRBD2 may supply D (5 bases each). Trimming left V 1 base short and J 6 bases short, with 11 bases between. The germline gives CDR1 SGHRS, CDR2 YFSETQ. The CDR3 runs to 13 residues. The CDR3 protein is CASSLRGGGEQYF. Written as DNA, the CDR3 is TGCGCCAGCAGCTTGAGAGGTGGGGGCGAGCAGTACTTC.

V and J are TRBV6-1 and TRBJ1-5; TRBD1 might be the D (6 bases). Germline CDR1 MNHNS, CDR2 SASEGT. The length of the CDR3 is 15 residues. The ends were cut back, 7 bases at V and 9 bases at J, with 22 bases in the middle. The CDR3 DNA reads as TGTGCCAGCACTCCAAGGTCGGGGGGCTTTGGGCCCCAGCATTTT. Translation gives CASTPRSGGFGPQHF.

The DNA for the CDR3 is TGCAGCGTTTATACCGGAAACATGAACACTGAAGCTTTCTTT. It specifies CSVYTGNMNTEAFF. The rearrangement joins TRBV29-1 to TRBJ1-1; no clear D. Deletions cut 5 bases from V and 0 bases from J, with 13 bases between. The CDR3 extends over 14 amino acids. CDR1 is SQVTM, CDR2 ANQGSEA, per germline.

This chain connects TRBV9 to TRBJ2-5, with 9 bases matching TRBD2. CDR1 is SGDLS, CDR2 YYNGEE, per germline. V dropped 0 bases and J dropped 0; count of bases not matched to a gene: 0. The CDR3 spans 15 residues. The chain's CDR3 is CASSVGTSDQETQYF. CDR3 DNA: TGTGCCAGCAGCGTAGGGACTAGCGACCAAGAGACCCAGTACTTC.

The chain combines TRBV19 with TRBJ1-3, with D unclear. V was shortened by 5 bases and J by 0 bases, with 8 bases between the two germline ends. CDR3 size: 14 residues. Germline-derived CDR1 and CDR2 are LNHDA and SQIVND (reference sequence). The CDR3 sequence: CASSARSSGNTIYF. The CDR3 coding sequence is TGTGCCAGTAGTGCCCGAAGCTCTGGAAACACCATATATTTT.

The rearrangement uses TRBV29-1 and TRBJ2-7; D is unresolved. This CDR3 spans 11 amino acids. V lost 5 bases to trimming and J lost 0 bases, with 5 bases between them. Germline loops: CDR1 SQVTM, CDR2 ANQGSEA. In DNA form, the CDR3 reads TGCAGCGTTACCGACTCCTACGAGCAGTACTTC. Amino acid sequence: CSVTDSYEQYF.

The chain joins TRBV7-2 to TRBJ2-7; 10 positions match TRBD2. The CDR3 sequence is 16 residues long. Germline V lookup: CDR1 SGHTA, CDR2 FQGNSA. V lost 1 base, J lost 2 bases, and 5 bases stayed unmatched. In nucleotides, the CDR3 is TGTGCCAGCAGCTTAGATGCACTAGCGGGGACCTACGAGCAGTACTTC. Its translation is CASSLDALAGTYEQYF.

This chain connects TRBV5-1 to TRBJ1-2, with D perhaps matching TRBD1 (5 bases). The CDR3 runs 14 residues. Trimming left V 4 bases short and J 1 base short, with 11 bases between. CDR1 and CDR2 from the germline V gene are SGHRS and YFSETQ. CDR3: CASSPRQNNYGYTF. The DNA of the CDR3 is TGCGCCAGCAGCCCTCGACAGAATAACTATGGCTACACCTTC.

This chain connects TRBV4-1 to TRBJ1-2; D is ambiguous. Germline CDR1 is MGHRA and CDR2 is YSYEKL. This CDR3 has 15 residues. Trimming shortened V by 1 base and J by 5 bases, and 14 bases separated the two germline ends. As DNA, the CDR3 is TGCGCCAGCAGCCAAGGTGCCGTGGGTTGGTATGGCTACACCTTC. Its translation: CASSQGAVGWYGYTF.

The rearrangement joins TRBV19 to TRBJ1-4; 11 bases line up with TRBD1. The CDR3 extends over 14 amino acids. The germline V gene encodes CDR1 LNHDA and CDR2 SQIVND (reference sequence). The V segment lost 4 bases and the J segment 7 bases; nucleotides outside the gene matches: 2. The CDR3 here is CASSTDRGREKLFF. CDR3 coding DNA: TGTGCCAGTAGTACGGACAGGGGGCGTGAAAAACTGTTTTTT.